The rows below give T cell receptor beta chains drawn from one sample of a study of technical replicates of blood from a few donors. Assay used: immunoSEQ multiplex PCR; TCRdb lists only in-frame clones, some missing. This table has around 63,000 clones, 95% to 98% appearing once. The material sequenced was T cells isolated from PBMCs. All receptors derive from a human donor in good health. Both conserved end residues are part of each CDR3. Each record gives: D gene, J gene, V gene, clone size, CDR3 protein, CDR3 DNA. D genes are given only for firm matches. Size tells how often a clone was seen (once, few, many) or the class of an expanded clone, and some rows leave it out.

D: -; J: TRBJ1-1; V: TRBV20-1; size: -; CDR3: CSAYPGTEAFF; DNA: TGCAGTGCTTACCCCGGGACAGAAGCTTTCTTT
D: -; J: TRBJ2-7; V: TRBV7-6; size: -; CDR3: CASSLRDTYEQYF; DNA: TGTGCCAGCAGCTTACGGGACACATACGAGCAGTACTTC
D: TRBD2; J: TRBJ2-1; V: TRBV5-1; size: -; CDR3: CASSAGTSGSSYNEQFF; DNA: TGCGCCAGCAGCGCCGGGACTAGCGGGAGTTCCTACAATGAGCAGTTCTTC
D: TRBD2; J: TRBJ2-1; V: TRBV2; size: -; CDR3: CASQGGLAGVNEQFF; DNA: TGTGCCAGCCAGGGAGGGTTAGCGGGAGTAAATGAGCAGTTCTTC
D: TRBD2; J: TRBJ2-1; V: TRBV5-4; size: -; CDR3: CASSRGLGTDEQFF; DNA: TGTGCCAGCAGCCGTGGACTAGGAACGGATGAGCAGTTCTTC
D: -; J: TRBJ2-6; V: TRBV9; size: -; CDR3: CASSVLETGANVLTF; DNA: TGTGCCAGCAGCGTTTTGGAGACTGGGGCCAACGTCCTGACTTTC
D: -; J: TRBJ1-1; V: TRBV12-5; size: -; CDR3: CASGLLRAFF; DNA: TGTGCTAGTGGTTTACTCCGGGCTTTCTTT
D: -; J: TRBJ2-1; V: TRBV7-8; size: -; CDR3: CASSQGPYNEQFF; DNA: TGTGCCAGCAGCCAGGGGCCCTACAATGAGCAGTTCTTC
D: -; J: TRBJ2-7; V: TRBV28; size: -; CDR3: CASRGGDSAGEQYF; DNA: TGTGCCAGCAGAGGAGGGGACAGCGCGGGTGAGCAGTACTTC
D: -; J: TRBJ2-5; V: TRBV6-5; size: -; CDR3: CASSYPAGRQETQYF; DNA: TGTGCCAGCAGTTACCCTGCAGGTCGACAAGAGACCCAGTACTTC
D: TRBD1; J: TRBJ1-4; V: TRBV27; size: -; CDR3: CASSVTGGFIEKLFF; DNA: TGTGCCAGCAGTGTGACAGGGGGTTTTATCGAAAAACTGTTTTTT
D: -; J: TRBJ2-2; V: TRBV7-8; size: -; CDR3: CASSHMAGTGELFF; DNA: TGTGCCAGCAGCCATATGGCCGGGACCGGGGAGCTGTTTTTT
D: -; J: TRBJ1-2; V: TRBV7-8; size: -; CDR3: CASSLRLNGMGYTF; DNA: TGTGCCAGCAGCTTAAGGTTGAACGGGATGGGCTACACCTTC
D: TRBD1; J: TRBJ2-1; V: TRBV27; size: -; CDR3: CASSSPTGTGSNEQFF; DNA: TGTGCCAGCAGTTCGCCGACCGGGACAGGGTCGAATGAGCAGTTCTTC
D: -; J: TRBJ2-3; V: TRBV14; size: once; CDR3: CASRSGGLLDTQYF; DNA: TGTGCCAGCAGAAGCGGTGGACTCCTCGATACGCAGTATTTT
D: TRBD1; J: TRBJ1-2; V: TRBV5-5; size: -; CDR3: CASSQGTGKVYGYTF; DNA: TGTGCCAGCAGCCAAGGGACAGGGAAGGTCTATGGCTACACCTTC
D: TRBD2; J: TRBJ2-6; V: TRBV28; size: once; CDR3: CALGRAGANVLTF; DNA: TGTGCCCTTGGGAGGGCTGGGGCCAACGTCCTGACTTTC
D: -; J: TRBJ2-2; V: TRBV5-4; size: -; CDR3: CASSFAGTNTGELFF; DNA: TGTGCCAGCAGCTTCGCAGGGACGAACACCGGGGAGCTGTTTTTT
D: -; J: TRBJ2-5; V: TRBV5-4; size: -; CDR3: CASSLIASGQETQYF; DNA: TGTGCCAGCAGCCTGATTGCTAGTGGCCAAGAGACCCAGTACTTC
D: -; J: TRBJ2-7; V: TRBV29-1; size: -; CDR3: CSVERGYEQYF; DNA: TGCAGCGTTGAGAGGGGGTACGAGCAGTACTTC
D: -; J: TRBJ2-2; V: TRBV4-1; size: -; CDR3: CASSYPKLEGRPEHRNTGELFF; DNA: TGCGCCAGCAGCTACCCCAAATTGGAGGGCAGACCAGAACATCGGAACACCGGGGAGCTGTTTTTT
D: -; J: TRBJ2-5; V: TRBV11-2; size: -; CDR3: CASSFSPGETQYF; DNA: TGTGCCAGCAGCTTTTCCCCTGGCGAGACCCAGTACTTC
D: TRBD1; J: TRBJ1-2; V: TRBV9; size: -; CDR3: CASSVDTGGGYTF; DNA: TGTGCCAGCAGCGTAGACACAGGGGGTGGCTACACCTTC
D: TRBD1; J: TRBJ1-1; V: TRBV19; size: few; CDR3: CASRGRDSFLTEAFF; DNA: TGTGCCAGTAGGGGAAGGGACAGCTTTCTCACTGAAGCTTTCTTT
D: -; J: TRBJ1-1; V: TRBV27; size: -; CDR3: CASSPNRGNVRFTEAFF; DNA: TGTGCCAGCAGTCCAAACCGGGGTAATGTCAGGTTCACTGAAGCTTTCTTT
D: TRBD1; J: TRBJ1-2; V: TRBV27; size: once; CDR3: CASSRNTGDYGYTF; DNA: TGTGCCAGCAGTAGAAACACAGGGGACTATGGCTACACCTTC
D: TRBD1; J: TRBJ2-1; V: TRBV29-1; size: -; CDR3: CSVGDREKNEQFF; DNA: TGCAGCGTTGGAGACAGGGAAAAGAATGAGCAGTTCTTC
D: TRBD1; J: TRBJ2-1; V: TRBV28; size: -; CDR3: CASSLEDRHNEQFF; DNA: TGTGCCAGCAGTTTGGAGGACAGGCACAATGAGCAGTTCTTC
D: TRBD1; J: TRBJ2-7; V: TRBV5-1; size: -; CDR3: CASRLTGGAHYEQYF; DNA: TGCGCCAGCAGGTTAACAGGGGGCGCCCACTACGAGCAGTACTTC
D: -; J: TRBJ2-5; V: TRBV2; size: -; CDR3: CASTSGLMGRETQYF; DNA: TGTGCCAGCACTTCGGGTCTAATGGGTAGAGAGACCCAGTACTTC
D: -; J: TRBJ1-1; V: TRBV6-1; size: -; CDR3: CASSDSTGAEAFF; DNA: TGTGCCAGCAGTGACTCGACGGGGGCTGAAGCTTTCTTT
D: -; J: TRBJ1-1; V: TRBV2; size: once; CDR3: CASSDTGYTNTEAFF; DNA: TGTGCCAGCAGTGATACCGGGTACACGAACACTGAAGCTTTCTTT
D: -; J: TRBJ2-7; V: TRBV15; size: -; CDR3: CATSRGQGGVREQYF; DNA: TGTGCCACCAGCAGAGGACAGGGAGGTGTGAGGGAGCAGTACTTC
D: TRBD2; J: TRBJ2-2; V: TRBV9; size: -; CDR3: CASSVVAGGIGQRTGELFF; DNA: TGTGCCAGCAGCGTAGTAGCGGGGGGGATAGGGCAACGCACCGGGGAGCTGTTTTTT
D: -; J: TRBJ2-6; V: TRBV7-9; size: once; CDR3: CASSLGSGNSGANVLTF; DNA: TGTGCCAGCAGCTTAGGGTCCGGTAACTCTGGGGCCAACGTCCTGACTTTC
D: TRBD2; J: TRBJ2-1; V: TRBV6-5; size: -; CDR3: CASSSQAGVKREQFF; DNA: TGTGCCAGCAGTTCCCAAGCGGGGGTAAAACGGGAGCAGTTCTTC
D: -; J: TRBJ2-3; V: TRBV28; size: -; CDR3: CASSPSTGTDTQYF; DNA: TGTGCCAGCAGTCCCTCGACAGGTACGGATACGCAGTATTTT
D: TRBD1; J: TRBJ2-2; V: TRBV6-4; size: -; CDR3: CASSDSARGRPGELFF; DNA: TGTGCCAGCAGTGACTCGGCCAGGGGGCGGCCCGGGGAGCTGTTTTTT
D: -; J: TRBJ1-1; V: TRBV30; size: -; CDR3: CAWSAGWEAFF; DNA: TGTGCCTGGAGTGCAGGGTGGGAAGCTTTCTTT
D: TRBD1; J: TRBJ1-2; V: TRBV30; size: -; CDR3: CAWSGGHRGYGYTF; DNA: TGTGCCTGGAGTGGGGGGCACAGGGGATATGGCTACACCTTC
D: TRBD1; J: TRBJ1-5; V: TRBV6-5; size: -; CDR3: CASSRQGSSNQPQHF; DNA: TGTGCCAGCAGTCGACAGGGATCCAGCAATCAGCCCCAGCATTTT
D: -; J: TRBJ1-3; V: TRBV29-1; size: -; CDR3: CSVGDGLSGNTIYF; DNA: TGCAGCGTTGGCGACGGACTCTCTGGAAACACCATATATTTT
D: -; J: TRBJ2-4; V: TRBV7-9; size: -; CDR3: CASSYGKNIQYF; DNA: TGTGCCAGCAGCTACGGCAAAAACATTCAGTACTTC
D: -; J: TRBJ1-2; V: TRBV6-6; size: -; CDR3: CASSTSRVDYGYTF; DNA: TGTGCCAGCAGCACCAGCAGGGTCGACTATGGCTACACCTTC